The clone carrying this T cell receptor (beta chain) was observed a single time. This specimen comes from a study of shared clonotypes between healthy human individuals. CDR3 size: 16 residues. CDR1 is SGHRS and CDR2 is YFSETQ in the germline V gene. V dropped 4 bases and J dropped 0 bases, with 15 bases sitting between them. Each subset's genomic DNA was shared equally among a number of immunoSEQ plates. The assay was immunoSEQ multiplex PCR, and TCRdb's table has in-frame clones only and misses some. The sample holds approximately 2,000,000 clones, 85% to 95% seen once. This clonotype originated in a man in his late teens or twenties in good health. Some clones in this sample may be carry-over from other donors' samples. The gene calls are TRBV5-1 and TRBJ2-3, with D unclear. The specimen was naive CD4+ T cells from PBMCs. The subset was: CD45RA+ positively selected. The CDR3: CASSALPRGSTDTQYF. The DNA of the CDR3 is TGCGCCAGCAGCGCCCTGCCCCGAGGAAGCACAGATACGCAGTATTTT.